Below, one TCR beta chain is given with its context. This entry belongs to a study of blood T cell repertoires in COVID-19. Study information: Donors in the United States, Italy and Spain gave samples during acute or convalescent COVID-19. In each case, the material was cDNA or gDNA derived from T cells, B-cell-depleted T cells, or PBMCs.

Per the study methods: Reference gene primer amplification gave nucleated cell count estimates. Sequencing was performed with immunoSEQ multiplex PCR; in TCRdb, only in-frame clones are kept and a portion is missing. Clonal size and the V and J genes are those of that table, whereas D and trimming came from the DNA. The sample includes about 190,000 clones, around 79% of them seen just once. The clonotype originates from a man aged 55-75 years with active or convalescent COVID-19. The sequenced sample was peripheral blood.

Written as DNA, the CDR3 is TGTGCCAGCAGCTCCCAGGGACAGGGAAATGAAAAACTGTTTTTT. Residues: CASSSQGQGNEKLFF. This chain joins TRBV28 and TRBJ1-4; 9 nucleotides agree with TRBD1. V dropped 6 bases and J dropped 5; count of bases not matched to a gene: 7. This CDR3 is built from 15 residues. Per germline, CDR1 MDHEN and CDR2 SYDVKM.